The T cell receptor (beta chain) under discussion was sequenced for a study of T cell responses to AZD1222 COVID-19 vaccine. General study results and limits: It was only a handful of AZD1222 recipients who were seropositive at baseline.

TCRdb's table, derived via immunoSEQ multiplex PCR, lists solely in-frame clones and lacks some. The sample records around 45,000 clones, about 82% being singletons. Comments on this clone: The antigen remains undetermined.

Material: peripheral blood, obtained 28 days after the second dose of the MenACWY control vaccine. This receptor was taken from an adult who received the MenACWY meningococcal vaccine as a control.

CDR3 protein: CASSHAGASNYGYTF. The CDR3 DNA is TGTGCCAGCAGCCACGCCGGGGCCTCTAACTATGGCTACACCTTC. This chain joins TRBV7-9 and TRBJ1-2; perhaps TRBD1 as D (5 bases). The CDR3 extends over 15 amino acids. V lost 5 bases to trimming and J lost 0 bases, with 13 bases between them. Germline CDR1 SEHNR, CDR2 FQNEAQ (reference sequence).